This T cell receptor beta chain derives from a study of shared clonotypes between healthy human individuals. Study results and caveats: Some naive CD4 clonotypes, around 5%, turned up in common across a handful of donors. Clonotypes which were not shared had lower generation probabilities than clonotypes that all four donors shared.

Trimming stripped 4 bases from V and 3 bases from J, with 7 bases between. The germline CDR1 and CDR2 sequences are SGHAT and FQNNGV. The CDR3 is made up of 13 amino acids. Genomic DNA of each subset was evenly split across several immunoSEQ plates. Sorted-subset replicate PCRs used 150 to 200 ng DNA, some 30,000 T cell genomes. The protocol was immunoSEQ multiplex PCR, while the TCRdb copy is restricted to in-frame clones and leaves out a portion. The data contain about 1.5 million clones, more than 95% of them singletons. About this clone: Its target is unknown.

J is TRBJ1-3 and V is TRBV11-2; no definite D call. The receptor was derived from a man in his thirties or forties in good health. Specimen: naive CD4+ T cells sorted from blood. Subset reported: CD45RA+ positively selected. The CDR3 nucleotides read TGTGCCAGCAGCTACTGGGATGGAAACACCATATATTTT. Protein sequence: CASSYWDGNTIYF. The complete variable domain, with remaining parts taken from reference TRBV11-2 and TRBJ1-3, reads EAGVAQSPRYKIIEKRQSVAFWCNPISGHATLYWYQQILGQGPKLLIQFQNNGVVDDSQLPKDRFSAERLKGVDSTLKIQPAKLEDSAVYLCASSYWDGNTIYFGEGSWLTVV.